This entry is about one TCR beta chain. Profiling relied on immunoSEQ multiplex PCR, and the TCRdb table lists in-frame clones only, not all of them. The sample has around 90,000 clones; 88% are singletons. The data stem from a study of T cell responses to AZD1222 COVID-19 vaccine. V was pared by 2 bases and J by 4 bases, with 14 bases between. The CDR3 has 15 residues. Germline values: CDR1 MNHNS, CDR2 SASEGT. This material consisted of peripheral blood, taken on day 0 of AZD1222 vaccination. This clonotype was sampled from an adult in good health. The rearrangement uses TRBV6-1 and TRBJ1-2; unclear D gene. The CDR3 region is CASSETGRTTYGYTF. CDR3 DNA sequence: TGTGCCAGCAGTGAAACTGGACGGACGACCTATGGCTACACCTTC.